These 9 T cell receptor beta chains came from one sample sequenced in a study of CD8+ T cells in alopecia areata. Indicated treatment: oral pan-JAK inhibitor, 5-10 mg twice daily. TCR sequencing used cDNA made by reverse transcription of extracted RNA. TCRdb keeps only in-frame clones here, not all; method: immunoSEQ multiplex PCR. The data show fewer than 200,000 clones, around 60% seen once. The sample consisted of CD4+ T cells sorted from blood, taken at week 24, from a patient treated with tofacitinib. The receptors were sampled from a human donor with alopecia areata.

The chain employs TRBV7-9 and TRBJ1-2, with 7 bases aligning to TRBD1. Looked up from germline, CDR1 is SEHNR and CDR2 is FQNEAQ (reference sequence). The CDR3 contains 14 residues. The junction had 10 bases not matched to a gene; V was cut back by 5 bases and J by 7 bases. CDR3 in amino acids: CASSHRTGRGGYTF. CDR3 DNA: TGTGCCAGCAGCCACCGGACAGGACGGGGTGGCTACACCTTC.

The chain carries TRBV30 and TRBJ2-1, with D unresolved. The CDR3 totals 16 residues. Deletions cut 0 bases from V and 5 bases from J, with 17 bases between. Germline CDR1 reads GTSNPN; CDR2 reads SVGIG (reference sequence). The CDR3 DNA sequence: TGTGCCTGGAGTGTAGGTAGAGCTCCTAGGCACAATGAGCAGTTCTTC. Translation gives CAWSVGRAPRHNEQFF.

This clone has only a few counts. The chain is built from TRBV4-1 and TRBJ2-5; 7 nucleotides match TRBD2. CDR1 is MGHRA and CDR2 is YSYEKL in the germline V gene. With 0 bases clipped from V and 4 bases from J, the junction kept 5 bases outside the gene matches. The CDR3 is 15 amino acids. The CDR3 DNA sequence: TGCGCCAGCAGCCAAGATCAGCGGGGTGGAGAGACCCAGTACTTC. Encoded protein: CASSQDQRGGETQYF.

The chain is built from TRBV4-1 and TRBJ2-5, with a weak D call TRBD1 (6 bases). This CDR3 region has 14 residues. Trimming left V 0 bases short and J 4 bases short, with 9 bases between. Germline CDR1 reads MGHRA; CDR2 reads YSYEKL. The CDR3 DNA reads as TGCGCCAGCAGCCAAGAAAGAGGGGGAGAGACCCAGTACTTC. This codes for CASSQERGGETQYF.

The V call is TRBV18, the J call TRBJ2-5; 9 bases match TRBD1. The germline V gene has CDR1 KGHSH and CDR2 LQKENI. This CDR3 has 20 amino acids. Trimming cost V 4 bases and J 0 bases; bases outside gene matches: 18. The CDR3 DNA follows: TGTGCCAGCTCACTTGGGATACAGGGGGCCATCCTATCAAACCAAGAGACCCAGTACTTC. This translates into CASSLGIQGAILSNQETQYF.

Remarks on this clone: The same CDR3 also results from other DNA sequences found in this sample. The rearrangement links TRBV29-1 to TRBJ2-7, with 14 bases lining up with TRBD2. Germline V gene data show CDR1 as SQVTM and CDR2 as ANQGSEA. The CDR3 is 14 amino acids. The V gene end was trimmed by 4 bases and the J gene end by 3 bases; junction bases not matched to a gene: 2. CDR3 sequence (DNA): TGCAGCGTTGGCGGGACTAGCGGGGGCTACGAGCAGTACTTC. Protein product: CSVGGTSGGYEQYF.

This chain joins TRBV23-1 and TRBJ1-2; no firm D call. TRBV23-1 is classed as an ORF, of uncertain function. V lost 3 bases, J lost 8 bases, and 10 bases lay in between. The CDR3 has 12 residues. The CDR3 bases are TGCGCCAGCAGTCACGAGGAATGCGGCTACACCTTC. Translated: CASSHEECGYTF.

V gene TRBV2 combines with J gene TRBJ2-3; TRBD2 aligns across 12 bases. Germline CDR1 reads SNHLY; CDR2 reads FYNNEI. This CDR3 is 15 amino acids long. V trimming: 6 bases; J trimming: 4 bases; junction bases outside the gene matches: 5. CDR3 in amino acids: CASSLTSGGSDTQYF. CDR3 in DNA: TGTGCCAGCAGCTTGACTAGCGGGGGATCAGATACGCAGTATTTT. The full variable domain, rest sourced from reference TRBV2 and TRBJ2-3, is EPEVTQTPSHQVTQMGQEVILRCVPISNHLYFYWYRQILGQKVEFLVSFYNNEISEKSEIFDDQFSVERPDGSNFTLKIRSTKLEDSAMYFCASSLTSGGSDTQYFGPGTRLTVL.

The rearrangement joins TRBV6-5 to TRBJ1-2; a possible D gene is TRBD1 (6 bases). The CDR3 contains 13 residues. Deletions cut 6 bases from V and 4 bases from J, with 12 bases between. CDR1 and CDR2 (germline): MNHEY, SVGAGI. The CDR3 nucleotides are TGTGCCAGCAGCCCGGGGGCGAGCTATGGCTACACCTTC. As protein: CASSPGASYGYTF.